This TCR beta chain was sequenced for a study of cytomegalovirus exposure and HLA in healthy donors. Findings and caveats of the study: Later genetic work tied a missense DCLRE1C variant to beta-chain V and J trimming. The presence/absence work took it that sequencing depth was about the same across donors.

Primers: 60 Vbeta forward and 13 Jbeta reverse. The repertoire was sequenced with immunoSEQ multiplex PCR; TCRdb's copy has only in-frame clones and lacks some. Found here are 100,000 to 150,000 clones, roughly 63% of them singletons; the top ten hold around 1.6%. For this clone: The antigen is unknown.

The CDR3 extends over 19 amino acids. The V gene's germline CDR1 is SQVTM and CDR2 ANQGSEA. Unmatched junction bases numbered 17, after V lost 0 bases and J lost 4 bases. The receptor was isolated from a man aged 25 to 40 in good health and CMV-seropositive. The chain employs TRBV29-1 and TRBJ2-3; TRBD1 matches 9 bases. Sequenced material: PBMCs. The CDR3 reads CSVEEVFSRDRVLADTQYF. The CDR3 coding sequence is TGCAGCGTTGAAGAGGTATTTTCCCGGGACAGGGTTTTGGCAGATACGCAGTATTTT.